This T cell receptor beta chain emerged from a study of Ad26.COV2.S vaccination and SARS-CoV-2 variants. Study-wide points: Vaccinees displayed broader spike-specific TCR repertoires than placebo recipients.

As to treatment: roughly 20 received Ad26.COV2.S at low or high dose, single or two shots; a few received placebo; per-sample allocation not given. Sampling took place 63 days after the first vaccine or placebo injection. This clone was seen once. The antigen is unknown. Profiled with immunoSEQ multiplex PCR; TCRdb holds only in-frame clones, not every one. The table lists approximately 450,000 clones, 75% to 95% of them singletons. Germline assignment: CDR1 SGHRS and CDR2 YFSETQ. This CDR3 comprises 13 residues. Between the trimmed V and J ends, which lost 4 bases and 10 bases, there was a span of 17 bases.

The V gene is TRBV5-1, the J gene TRBJ1-1, with D unresolved. Sequencing used peripheral blood, obtained in a trial of Ad26.COV2.S vaccine versus placebo. This clonotype originated in a person between 18 and 59 years old who received the Ad26.COV2.S COVID-19 vaccine or a placebo. The chain's CDR3 is CASSPESGVGAFF. CDR3 bases: TGCGCCAGCAGCCCGGAGTCAGGCGTAGGAGCTTTCTTT.